This TCR beta chain comes out of a study of identical twins. Trimming stripped 4 bases from V and 3 bases from J, with 15 bases between. CDR1 is DFQATT and CDR2 is SNEGSKA in the germline V gene (reference sequence). The CDR3 covers 14 residues. cDNA molecules carried unique molecular identifiers, and template switching added a universal primer site. Via MiXCR, TCRdb re-called the 5' RACE reads, giving one row per CDR3 protein. The profile shows hundreds of thousands of distinct CDR3 sequences, less than 9% of them singletons. This clonotype was seen only a few times. Its cognate antigen is unknown. Regarding the study as a whole: Abundant cord blood beta clonotypes carried fewer insertions; memory repertoires showed none. Monozygotic twin pairs showed more out-of-frame TCR alpha sharing than models estimated.

The same sample was also studied in work on yellow fever vaccine responses in identical twins.

The specimen was PBMCs. This sequence originates from a woman aged 18-29 years in good health. The chain couples TRBV20-1 to TRBJ1-2; unclear D gene. For the CDR3, the DNA is TGCAGTGCTACCGGACCGGGTCACGACTATGGCTACACCTTC. Its protein product is CSATGPGHDYGYTF.